Described below is a single TCR beta chain sequence and its context. These data originate in a study of blood T cell repertoires in COVID-19. Overall study context: The United States, Italy and Spain supplied acute and convalescent COVID-19 samples. PBMCs, B-cell-depleted T cells, or T cells were the source of the cDNA or gDNA that made up the material.

Patients in Seattle were enrolled during active infection, then followed longitudinally. CDR1 and CDR2 from the germline V gene are MNHEY and SVGAGI. The length of the CDR3 is 14 residues. V was cut by 0 bases and J by 6 bases, with 11 bases left in between. Here immunoSEQ multiplex PCR was the method, and the copy in TCRdb shows in-frame clones only, minus some. This sample has some 500,000 clones, with 85% to 90% found just once. The gene calls are TRBV6-5 and TRBJ1-1; D is perhaps TRBD1 (5 bases). The sequenced material came from peripheral blood. The TCR sequence derives from a woman between 45 and 65 years old with COVID-19, enrolled during active disease. The CDR3 spells CASSYSPRAAEAFF. CDR3 DNA: TGTGCCAGCAGTTACTCACCCAGGGCGGCTGAAGCTTTCTTT.